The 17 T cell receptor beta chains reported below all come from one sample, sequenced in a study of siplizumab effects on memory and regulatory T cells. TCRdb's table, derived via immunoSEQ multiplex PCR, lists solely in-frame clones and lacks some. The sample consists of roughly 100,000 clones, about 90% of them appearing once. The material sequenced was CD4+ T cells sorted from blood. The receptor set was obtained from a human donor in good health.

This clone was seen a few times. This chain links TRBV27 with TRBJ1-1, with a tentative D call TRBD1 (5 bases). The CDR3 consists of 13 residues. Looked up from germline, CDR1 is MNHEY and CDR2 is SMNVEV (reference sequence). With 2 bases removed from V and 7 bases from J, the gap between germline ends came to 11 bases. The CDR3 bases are TGTGCCAGCAGTTTACGGGGCACAGGTGAAGCTTTCTTT. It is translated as CASSLRGTGEAFF.

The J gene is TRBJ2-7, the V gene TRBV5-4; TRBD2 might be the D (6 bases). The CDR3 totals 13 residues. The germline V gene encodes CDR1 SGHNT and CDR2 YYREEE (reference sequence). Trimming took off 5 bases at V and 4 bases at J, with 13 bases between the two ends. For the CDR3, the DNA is TGTGCCAGCAGACCAGGGAGCGGGTACGAGCAGTACTTC. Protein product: CASRPGSGYEQYF.

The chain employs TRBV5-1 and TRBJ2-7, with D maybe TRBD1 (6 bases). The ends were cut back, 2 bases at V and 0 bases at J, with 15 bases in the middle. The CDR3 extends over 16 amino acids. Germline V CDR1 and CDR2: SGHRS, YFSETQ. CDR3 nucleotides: TGCGCCAGCAGCTTAAGGACTCAGGGGAGCTCCTACGAGCAGTACTTC. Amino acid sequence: CASSLRTQGSSYEQYF.

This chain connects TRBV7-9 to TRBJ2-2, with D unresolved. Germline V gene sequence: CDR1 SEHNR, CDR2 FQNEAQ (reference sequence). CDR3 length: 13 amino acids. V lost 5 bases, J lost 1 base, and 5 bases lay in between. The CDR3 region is CASSPRNTGELFF. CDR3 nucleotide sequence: TGTGCCAGCAGCCCAAGGAACACCGGGGAGCTGTTTTTT.

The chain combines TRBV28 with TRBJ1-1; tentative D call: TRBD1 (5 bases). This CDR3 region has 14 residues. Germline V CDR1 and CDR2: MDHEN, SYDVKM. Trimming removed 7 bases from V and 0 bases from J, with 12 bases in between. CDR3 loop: CASTMRGLNTEAFF. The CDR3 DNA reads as TGTGCCAGCACCATGAGGGGTTTGAACACTGAAGCTTTCTTT.

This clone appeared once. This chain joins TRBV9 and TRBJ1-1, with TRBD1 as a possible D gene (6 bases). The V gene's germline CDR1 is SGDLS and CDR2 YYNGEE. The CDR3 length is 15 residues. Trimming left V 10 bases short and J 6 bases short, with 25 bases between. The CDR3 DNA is TGTGCCCCGAAACAGGGTCTTTTCGGTATCGCTGAAGCTTTCTTT. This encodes CAPKQGLFGIAEAFF. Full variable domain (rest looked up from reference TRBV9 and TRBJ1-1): DSGVTQTPKHLITATGQRVTLRCSPRSGDLSVYWYQQSLDQGLQFLIQYYNGEERAKGNILERFSAQQFPDLHSELNLSSLELGDSALYFCAPKQGLFGIAEAFFGQGTRLTVV.

For the CDR3, the DNA is TGCGCCAGCAGCTTGAGTCCAGGGATCGGCACAGATACGCAGTATTTT. Residues: CASSLSPGIGTDTQYF. The chain carries TRBV5-1 and TRBJ2-3; a possible D gene is TRBD1 (5 bases). Trimming left V 1 base short and J 1 base short, with 13 bases between. The CDR3 sequence is 16 residues long. Germline loops: CDR1 SGHRS, CDR2 YFSETQ.

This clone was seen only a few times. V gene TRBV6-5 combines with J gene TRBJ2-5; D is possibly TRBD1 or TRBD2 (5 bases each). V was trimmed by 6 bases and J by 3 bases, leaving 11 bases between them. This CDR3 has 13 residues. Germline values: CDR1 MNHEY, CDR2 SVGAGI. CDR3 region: CASRGTSKETQYF. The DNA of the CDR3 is TGTGCCAGCAGAGGGACCAGTAAAGAGACCCAGTACTTC.

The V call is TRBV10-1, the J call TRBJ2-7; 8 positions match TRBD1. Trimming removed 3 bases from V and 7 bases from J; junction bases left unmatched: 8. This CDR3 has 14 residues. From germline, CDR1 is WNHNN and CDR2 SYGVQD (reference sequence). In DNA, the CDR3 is TGCGCCAGCAGTGACCGGGACAGGACCAAAGAGCAGTACTTC. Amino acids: CASSDRDRTKEQYF.

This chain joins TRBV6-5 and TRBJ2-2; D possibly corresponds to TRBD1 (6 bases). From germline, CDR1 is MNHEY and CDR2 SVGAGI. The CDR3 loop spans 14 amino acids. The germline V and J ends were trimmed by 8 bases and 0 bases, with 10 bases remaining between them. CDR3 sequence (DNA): TGTGCCAGCCTCAGGACAGCGAACACCGGGGAGCTGTTTTTT. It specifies CASLRTANTGELFF.

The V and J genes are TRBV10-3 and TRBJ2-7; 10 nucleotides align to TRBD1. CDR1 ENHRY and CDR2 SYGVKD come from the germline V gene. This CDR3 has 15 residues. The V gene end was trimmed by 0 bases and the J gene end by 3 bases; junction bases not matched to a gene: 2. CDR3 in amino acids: CAISESGTGDYEQYF. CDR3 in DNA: TGTGCCATCAGTGAGTCCGGGACAGGGGACTACGAGCAGTACTTC.

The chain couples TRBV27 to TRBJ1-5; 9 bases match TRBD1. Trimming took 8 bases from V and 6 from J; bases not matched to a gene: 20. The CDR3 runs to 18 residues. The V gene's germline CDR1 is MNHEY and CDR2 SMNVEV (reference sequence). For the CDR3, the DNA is TGTGCCAGCGAACCCCGGGACAGGGCGTTTCGGAGTCGTCAGCCCCAGCATTTT. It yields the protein CASEPRDRAFRSRQPQHF.

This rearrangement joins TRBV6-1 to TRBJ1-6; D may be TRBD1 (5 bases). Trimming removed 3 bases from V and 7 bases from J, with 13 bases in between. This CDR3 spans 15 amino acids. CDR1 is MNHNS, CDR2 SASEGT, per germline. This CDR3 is CASSDFSGTNSPLHF. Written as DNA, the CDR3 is TGTGCCAGCAGTGATTTCTCGGGGACGAATTCACCCCTCCACTTT.

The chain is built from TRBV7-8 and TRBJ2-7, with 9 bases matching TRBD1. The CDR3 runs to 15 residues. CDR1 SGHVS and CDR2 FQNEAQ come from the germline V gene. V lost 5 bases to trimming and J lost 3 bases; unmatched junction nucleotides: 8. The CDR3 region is CASSLRRDRVYEQYF. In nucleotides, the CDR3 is TGTGCCAGCAGCCTCAGACGGGACAGGGTCTACGAGCAGTACTTC. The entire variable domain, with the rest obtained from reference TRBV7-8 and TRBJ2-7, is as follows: GAGVSQSPRYKVAKRGQDVALRCDPISGHVSLFWYQQALGQGPEFLTYFQNEAQLDKSGLPSDRFFAERPEGSVSTLKIQRTQQEDSAVYLCASSLRRDRVYEQYFGPGTRLTVT.

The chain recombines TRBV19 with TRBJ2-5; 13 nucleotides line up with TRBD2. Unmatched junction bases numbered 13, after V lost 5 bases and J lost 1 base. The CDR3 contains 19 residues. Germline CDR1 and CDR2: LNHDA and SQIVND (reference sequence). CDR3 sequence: CASSPFHTSGRGSQETQYF. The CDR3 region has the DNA TGTGCCAGTAGTCCCTTCCATACTAGCGGGAGGGGTTCCCAAGAGACCCAGTACTTC.

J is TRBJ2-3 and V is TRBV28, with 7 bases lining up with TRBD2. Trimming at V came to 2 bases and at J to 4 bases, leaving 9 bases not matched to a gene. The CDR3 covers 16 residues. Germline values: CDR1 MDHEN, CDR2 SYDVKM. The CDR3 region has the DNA TGTGCCAGCAGTTTAAGCGGGACTCCAAAGTCAGATACGCAGTATTTT. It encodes CASSLSGTPKSDTQYF.

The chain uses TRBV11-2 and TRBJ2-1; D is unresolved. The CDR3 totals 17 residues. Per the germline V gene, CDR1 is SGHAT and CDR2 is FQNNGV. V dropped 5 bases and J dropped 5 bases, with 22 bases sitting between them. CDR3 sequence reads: CASSILRSRAVHNEQFF. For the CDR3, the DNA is TGTGCCAGCAGCATCTTGAGGAGCCGGGCCGTCCACAATGAGCAGTTCTTC.